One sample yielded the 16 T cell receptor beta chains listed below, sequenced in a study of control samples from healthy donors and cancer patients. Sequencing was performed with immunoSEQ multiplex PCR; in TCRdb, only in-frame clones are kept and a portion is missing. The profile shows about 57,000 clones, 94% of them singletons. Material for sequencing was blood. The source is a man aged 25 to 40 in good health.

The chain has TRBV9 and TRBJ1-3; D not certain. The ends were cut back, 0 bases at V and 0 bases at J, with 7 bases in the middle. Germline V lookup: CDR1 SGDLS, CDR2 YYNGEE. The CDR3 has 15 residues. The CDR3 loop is CASSVAGASGNTIYF. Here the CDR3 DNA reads TGTGCCAGCAGCGTAGCGGGAGCCTCTGGAAACACCATATATTTT.

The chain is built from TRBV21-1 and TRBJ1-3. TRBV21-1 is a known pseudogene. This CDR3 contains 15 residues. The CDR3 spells CASSKRLRTGNTIYF. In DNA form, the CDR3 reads TGTGCCAGCAGCAAAAGATTGCGCACTGGAAACACCATATATTTT.

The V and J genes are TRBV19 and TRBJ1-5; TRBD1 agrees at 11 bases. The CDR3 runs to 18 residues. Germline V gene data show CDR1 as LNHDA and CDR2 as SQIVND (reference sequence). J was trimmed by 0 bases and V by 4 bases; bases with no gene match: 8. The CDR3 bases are TGTGCCAGTAGTACCACGGACAGGGGGCTTGATAGCAATCAGCCCCAGCATTTT. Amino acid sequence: CASSTTDRGLDSNQPQHF.

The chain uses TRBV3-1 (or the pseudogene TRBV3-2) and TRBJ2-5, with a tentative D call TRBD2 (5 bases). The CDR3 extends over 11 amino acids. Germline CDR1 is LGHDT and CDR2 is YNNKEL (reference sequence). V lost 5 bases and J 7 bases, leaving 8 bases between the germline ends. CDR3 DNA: TGTGCCAGCAGCTACGGAGGGACCCAGTACTTC. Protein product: CASSYGGTQYF.

Here the CDR3 DNA reads TGTGCCAGCAGATCCGGGACTAGCGGGAGAGATGAGCAGTTCTTC. As protein: CASRSGTSGRDEQFF. V gene TRBV7-3 combines with J gene TRBJ2-1; 14 bases match TRBD2. This CDR3 comprises 15 residues. After removal of 6 bases from V and 8 bases from J, the junction contained 6 bases not matched to a gene. CDR1 is SGHTA, CDR2 FQGTGA, per germline.

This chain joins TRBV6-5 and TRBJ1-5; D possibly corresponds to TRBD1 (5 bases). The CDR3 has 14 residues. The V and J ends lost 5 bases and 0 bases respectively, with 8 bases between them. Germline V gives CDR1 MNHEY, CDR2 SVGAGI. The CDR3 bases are TGTGCCAGCAGTCGGGGGGGTAGCAATCAGCCCCAGCATTTT. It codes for CASSRGGSNQPQHF.

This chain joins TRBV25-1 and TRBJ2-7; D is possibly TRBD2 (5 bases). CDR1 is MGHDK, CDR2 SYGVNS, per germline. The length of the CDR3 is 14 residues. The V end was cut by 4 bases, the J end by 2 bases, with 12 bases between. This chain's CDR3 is CASSAKRLPYEQYF. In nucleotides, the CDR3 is TGTGCCAGCAGTGCCAAGCGGCTTCCCTACGAGCAGTACTTC.

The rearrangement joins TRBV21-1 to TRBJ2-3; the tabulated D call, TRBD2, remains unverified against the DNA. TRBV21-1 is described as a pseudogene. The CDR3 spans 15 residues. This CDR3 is CASTFGGPSTDTQYF. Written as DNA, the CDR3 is TGTGCCAGCACCTTCGGGGGTCCTAGCACAGATACGCAGTATTTT.

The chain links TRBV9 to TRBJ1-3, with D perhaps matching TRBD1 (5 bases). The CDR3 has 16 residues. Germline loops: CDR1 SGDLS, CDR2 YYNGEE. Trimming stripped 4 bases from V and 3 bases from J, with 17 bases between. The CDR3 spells CASSSQGVRFGNTIYF. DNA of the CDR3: TGTGCCAGCAGCAGTCAGGGAGTTCGGTTTGGAAACACCATATATTTT.

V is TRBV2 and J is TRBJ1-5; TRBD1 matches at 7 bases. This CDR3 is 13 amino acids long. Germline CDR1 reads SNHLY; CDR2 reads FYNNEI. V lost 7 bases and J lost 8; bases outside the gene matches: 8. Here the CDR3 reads CASTRGGFEPQHF. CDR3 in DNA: TGTGCCAGCACGCGAGGGGGCTTTGAGCCCCAGCATTTT.

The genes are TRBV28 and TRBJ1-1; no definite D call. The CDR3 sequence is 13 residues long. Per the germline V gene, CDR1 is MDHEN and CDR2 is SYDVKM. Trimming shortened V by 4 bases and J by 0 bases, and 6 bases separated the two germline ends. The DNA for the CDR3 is TGTGCCAGCAGTTCTTCCATGAACACTGAAGCTTTCTTT. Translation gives CASSSSMNTEAFF.

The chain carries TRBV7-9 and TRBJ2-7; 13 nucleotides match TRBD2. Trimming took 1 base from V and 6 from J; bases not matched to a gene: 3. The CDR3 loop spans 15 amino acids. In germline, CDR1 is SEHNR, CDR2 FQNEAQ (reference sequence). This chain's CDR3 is CASSLGLAGGREQYF. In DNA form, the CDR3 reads TGTGCCAGCAGCTTAGGACTAGCGGGAGGTCGCGAGCAGTACTTC.

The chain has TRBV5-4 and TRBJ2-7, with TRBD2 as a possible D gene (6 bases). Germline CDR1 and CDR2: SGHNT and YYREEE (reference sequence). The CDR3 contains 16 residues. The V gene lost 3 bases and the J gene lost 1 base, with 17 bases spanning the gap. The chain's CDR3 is CASSSILGGESYEQYF. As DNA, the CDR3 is TGTGCCAGCAGCTCAATCCTGGGGGGAGAATCCTACGAGCAGTACTTC.

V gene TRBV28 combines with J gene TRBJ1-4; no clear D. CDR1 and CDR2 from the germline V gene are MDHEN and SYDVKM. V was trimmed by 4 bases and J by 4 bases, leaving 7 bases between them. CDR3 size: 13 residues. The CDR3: CASSYRRNEKLFF. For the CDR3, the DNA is TGTGCCAGCAGTTACAGACGTAATGAAAAACTGTTTTTT.

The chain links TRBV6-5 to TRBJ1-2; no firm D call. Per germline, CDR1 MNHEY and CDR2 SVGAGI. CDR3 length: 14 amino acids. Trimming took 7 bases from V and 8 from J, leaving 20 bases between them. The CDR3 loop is CASTTWSTATGYTF. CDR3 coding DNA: TGTGCCAGCACCACGTGGAGTACAGCGACAGGCTACACCTTC.

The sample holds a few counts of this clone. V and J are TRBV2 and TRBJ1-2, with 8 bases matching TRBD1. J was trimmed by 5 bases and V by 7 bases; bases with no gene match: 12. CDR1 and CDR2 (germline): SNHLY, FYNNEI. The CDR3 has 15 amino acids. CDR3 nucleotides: TGTGCCAGCATTCACCGGGACAGGACTTATTATGGCTACACCTTC. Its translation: CASIHRDRTYYGYTF. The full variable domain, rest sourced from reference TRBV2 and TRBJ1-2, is EPEVTQTPSHQVTQMGQEVILRCVPISNHLYFYWYRQILGQKVEFLVSFYNNEISEKSEIFDDQFSVERPDGSNFTLKIRSTKLEDSAMYFCASIHRDRTYYGYTFGSGTRLTVV.